Following are 13 T cell receptor beta chains from one sample sequenced in a study of T cell responses to AZD1222 COVID-19 vaccine (dated by TCRdb to the early 2020s). Libraries were prepared through the immunoSEQ multiplex PCR assay. TCRdb obtained this table from immuneACCESS and retained in-frame rearrangements with V and J assigned. These tables miss some clones; where compared with another copy, unresolved V genes account for less than half of the shortfall, and the remainder is unexplained. The table for this sample lists about 110,000 clones; 87% of them were counted only once. Around 5% of the sample comes from the top ten. Interpreted using the paper, the time point label stands for: about 28 days (+/-7) after the second vaccine dose. The input for sequencing was peripheral blood, taken 28 days after the second AZD1222 dose. All receptors derive from an adult who received the AZD1222 COVID-19 vaccine.

This clone has only one observation. This chain links TRBV28 with TRBJ2-7, with 7 bases lining up with TRBD1. This CDR3 has 15 residues. Germline V lookup: CDR1 MDHEN, CDR2 SYDVKM. Trimming removed 2 bases from V and 5 bases from J; junction bases left unmatched: 9. The DNA for the CDR3 is TGTGCCAGCAGTTTAACAGGGGCGCTGGGAAACGAGCAGTACTTC. Protein sequence: CASSLTGALGNEQYF.

This chain uses TRBV28 with TRBJ1-6; 7 bases match TRBD1. The CDR3 is 14 amino acids. With V trimmed by 1 base and J by 11 bases, 5 bases remained unmatched. CDR1 is MDHEN and CDR2 is SYDVKM in the germline V gene. CDR3 nucleotide sequence: TGTGCCAGCAGTTTATCCCAGGGGGTTACACCCCTCCACTTT. This sequence encodes CASSLSQGVTPLHF.

The chain employs TRBV6-1 and TRBJ1-5; D not resolved. Trimming pared 2 bases from V and 4 bases from J, leaving 6 bases between. The germline V gene encodes CDR1 MNHNS and CDR2 SASEGT. CDR3 length: 13 residues. CDR3 in amino acids: CASSERQNQPQHF. In nucleotides, the CDR3 is TGTGCCAGCAGTGAACGACAAAATCAGCCCCAGCATTTT.

The gene calls are TRBV4-1 and TRBJ2-5, with D possibly being TRBD2 (6 bases). The germline V gene has CDR1 MGHRA and CDR2 YSYEKL. Trimming pared 2 bases from V and 0 bases from J, leaving 7 bases between. The CDR3 contains 14 residues. In nucleotides, the CDR3 is TGCGCCAGCAGCCAACGGGACTACCAAGAGACCCAGTACTTC. Its translation: CASSQRDYQETQYF.

About this clone itself: Relative to the germline gene, one junction end is altered; a read error may explain this. V and J are TRBV30 and TRBJ1-5; TRBD1 matches at 8 bases. This CDR3 region has 13 residues. CDR1 is GTSNPN, CDR2 SVGIG, per germline (reference sequence). DNA of the CDR3: TGTGCCTGGAGTCCAGGGGGCAAACAGCCCCAGCATTTT. This translates into CAWSPGGKQPQHF. The complete variable domain, with remaining parts taken from reference TRBV30 and TRBJ1-5, reads SQTIHQWPATLVQPVGSPLSLECTVEGTSNPNLYWYRQAAGRGLQLLFYSVGIGQISSEVPQNLSASRPQDRQFILSSKKLLLSDSGFYLCAWSPGGKQPQHFGDGTRLSIL.

The chain combines TRBV10-2 with TRBJ1-2, with D perhaps TRBD1 (6 bases). This CDR3 has 13 residues. Trimming took 7 bases from V and 4 from J, leaving 13 bases between them. The germline V gene encodes CDR1 WSHSY and CDR2 SAAADI. The CDR3 DNA reads as TGCGCCAGCACCACACAGGGCCTCTATGGCTACACCTTC. The encoded protein is CASTTQGLYGYTF.

The chain has TRBV24-1 and TRBJ2-2; 16 nucleotides match TRBD2. J lost 4 bases, V lost 3 bases, and 10 bases had no gene match. CDR1 KGHDR and CDR2 SFDVKD come from the germline V gene. This CDR3 is 20 amino acids long. CDR3 in amino acids: CATSDTAGLAGGQVTGELFF. The CDR3 DNA reads TGTGCCACCAGTGATACCGCGGGACTAGCGGGGGGGCAGGTCACCGGGGAGCTGTTTTTT.

The chain uses TRBV5-1 and TRBJ2-2, with 7 bases fitting TRBD1. The CDR3 is made up of 15 amino acids. Per germline, CDR1 SGHRS and CDR2 YFSETQ. After removal of 4 bases from V and 1 base from J, the junction contained 4 bases not matched to a gene. As DNA, the CDR3 is TGCGCCAGCAGCCGGAGGACAGGGAACACCGGGGAGCTGTTTTTT. Its protein is CASSRRTGNTGELFF. The whole variable domain, filled in from reference TRBV5-1 and TRBJ2-2, reads KAGVTQTPRYLIKTRGQQVTLSCSPISGHRSVSWYQQTPGQGLQFLFEYFSETQRNKGNFPGRFSGRQFSNSRSEMNVSTLELGDSALYLCASSRRTGNTGELFFGEGSRLTVL.

The gene calls are TRBV7-2 and TRBJ2-2; 9 nucleotides match TRBD1. The V and J ends lost 0 bases and 7 bases, in that order; junction bases with no gene match: 9. The CDR3 runs 17 residues. Germline loops: CDR1 SGHTA, CDR2 FQGNSA. The CDR3, as DNA: TGTGCCAGCAGCTTAGCCGTCCTAACAGGGGGCGTCGGGGAGCTGTTTTTT. As protein: CASSLAVLTGGVGELFF.

CDR3 nucleotide sequence: TGTGCCAGCAGCCGCGGATGGGCTGAAGCTTTCTTT. Its protein product is CASSRGWAEAFF. The rearrangement links TRBV4-2 to TRBJ1-1; D gene unclear. Germline values: CDR1 LGHNA, CDR2 YNFKEQ. CDR3 size: 12 residues. Trimming cost V 4 bases and J 6 bases, with 9 bases left between them.

The chain uses TRBV6-5 and TRBJ1-1, with 7 bases aligning to TRBD1. V was pared by 0 bases and J by 4 bases, with 5 bases of the junction left unmatched. This CDR3 is 15 amino acids long. CDR1 is MNHEY, CDR2 SVGAGI, per germline. For the CDR3, the DNA is TGTGCCAGCAGTTACTCAACAGGGGTGGGCACTGAAGCTTTCTTT. Its translation is CASSYSTGVGTEAFF.

A few counts support this clone. CDR3 in DNA: TGTGCCAGCAGTGAACGCGCTCTGGGCAATCAGCCCCAGCATTTT. It yields the protein CASSERALGNQPQHF. This chain joins TRBV6-1 and TRBJ1-5; D uncertain. Germline V gene sequence: CDR1 MNHNS, CDR2 SASEGT. V lost 2 bases, J lost 2 bases, and 10 bases lay in between. The CDR3 has 15 amino acids.

The rearrangement joins TRBV27 to TRBJ2-7; D may be TRBD1 (5 bases). Germline CDR1 is MNHEY and CDR2 is SMNVEV (reference sequence). CDR3 size: 14 residues. Between the trimmed V and J ends, which lost 5 bases and 5 bases, there was a span of 16 bases. Here the CDR3 reads CASSLGHEADEQYF. CDR3 bases: TGTGCCAGCAGTCTAGGACATGAGGCTGACGAGCAGTACTTC.